This entry lists 24 T cell receptor beta chains sequenced from one sample in a study of shared clonotypes between healthy human individuals (dated by TCRdb to about 2020). For the CD8 naive samples, CD45RO-negative cells were positively selected for CCR7, yielding a CD45RA+CCR7+ population from which TemRA cells were excluded. Libraries came from the immunoSEQ multiplex PCR assay. The source is immuneACCESS, and TCRdb retained only in-frame sequences with V and J called. Part of the clones is not carried over; for the studies checked, unresolved V genes explain less than half of this, and the remainder is unexplained. Recorded for this sample are about 680,000 clones; about 92% of them occurred a single time. Roughly 24% of the sample belongs to the ten largest clones. The sample comprised naive CD8+ T cells sorted from blood. The sample's cell subset or site label, decoded: CD45RA+CCR7+. These receptors all come from a man younger than 45 in good health.

The chain couples TRBV14 to TRBJ2-3, with 9 bases matching TRBD2. The J segment lost 3 bases and the V segment lost 4 bases, leaving 8 bases of the junction unmatched. CDR1 and CDR2 (germline): SGHDN, FVKESK. This CDR3 has 16 amino acids. CDR3 in amino acids: CASSRGLARGTDTQYF. The CDR3 DNA is TGTGCCAGCAGCCGAGGACTAGCGCGTGGGACAGATACGCAGTATTTT. Using reference TRBV14 and TRBJ2-3 for the parts outside the CDR3, the full variable domain is EAGVTQFPSHSVIEKGQTVTLRCDPISGHDNLYWYRRVMGKEIKFLLHFVKESKQDESGMPNNRFLAERTGGTYSTLKVQPAELEDSGVYFCASSRGLARGTDTQYFGPGTRLTVL.

This chain connects TRBV25-1 to TRBJ2-1, with D hard to call. V was shortened by 1 base and J by 2 bases, with 0 bases between the two germline ends. The germline gives CDR1 MGHDK, CDR2 SYGVNS. This CDR3 region has 12 residues. CDR3 nucleotide sequence: TGTGCCAGCAGTGAATCCTACAATGAGCAGTTCTTC. This codes for CASSESYNEQFF.

The chain recombines TRBV27 with TRBJ2-2, with D perhaps TRBD2 (6 bases). Between the trimmed V and J ends, which lost 8 bases and 6 bases, there was a span of 13 bases. The CDR3 has 13 amino acids. Germline lookup yields CDR1 MNHEY and CDR2 SMNVEV (reference sequence). CDR3 loop: CASQLGEAGELFF. In DNA form, the CDR3 reads TGTGCCAGCCAATTGGGGGAGGCCGGGGAGCTGTTTTTT.

The chain recombines TRBV29-1 with TRBJ2-1; no reliable D call. The CDR3 has 13 residues. The ends were cut back, 4 bases at V and 8 bases at J, with 15 bases in the middle. Germline V gives CDR1 SQVTM, CDR2 ANQGSEA. The CDR3 is CSVVGPLKDEQFF. The DNA of the CDR3 is TGCAGCGTTGTCGGCCCGCTCAAGGATGAGCAGTTCTTC.

This sequence joins TRBV7-6 and TRBJ2-2; D unclear. The CDR3 has 14 amino acids. Trimming removed 1 base from V and 3 bases from J, with 6 bases in between. CDR1 and CDR2 from the germline V gene are SGHVS and FNYEAQ. CDR3 protein: CASSLEADTGELFF. The CDR3 nucleotides are TGTGCCAGCAGCTTAGAGGCAGACACCGGGGAGCTGTTTTTT. Full variable domain (rest looked up from reference TRBV7-6 and TRBJ2-2): GAGVSQSPRYKVTKRGQDVALRCDPISGHVSLYWYRQALGQGPEFLTYFNYEAQQDKSGLPNDRFSAERPEGSISTLTIQRTEQRDSAMYRCASSLEADTGELFFGEGSRLTVL.

The count of this clone is one. V and J are TRBV27 and TRBJ2-3, with 7 bases matching TRBD2. Germline V lookup: CDR1 MNHEY, CDR2 SMNVEV (reference sequence). The CDR3 loop spans 14 amino acids. V shed 4 bases, J shed 1 base, and the junction held 2 bases outside the gene matches. CDR3 region: CASSSGLGTDTQYF. Here the CDR3 DNA reads TGTGCCAGCAGTTCCGGACTAGGCACAGATACGCAGTATTTT.

The V gene is TRBV2, the J gene TRBJ1-1; D not certain. Germline V gene lookup returns CDR1 SNHLY and CDR2 FYNNEI. The V and J ends lost 4 bases and 0 bases respectively, with 9 bases between them. CDR3 size: 14 residues. The CDR3 spells CASSGAAMNTEAFF. The CDR3 DNA reads as TGTGCCAGCAGTGGGGCGGCTATGAACACTGAAGCTTTCTTT.

V and J are TRBV13 and TRBJ1-4; D is ambiguous. This CDR3 is 17 amino acids long. V shed 5 bases and J shed 4 bases, with 20 bases lying between them. Germline CDR1 is PRHDT and CDR2 is FYEKMQ (reference sequence). Here the CDR3 reads CASSPDALKGSNEKLFF. In DNA, the CDR3 is TGTGCCAGCAGCCCTGACGCTCTGAAAGGGAGTAATGAAAAACTGTTTTTT. Looking up the rest from reference TRBV13 and TRBJ1-4 gives the full variable domain: AAGVIQSPRHLIKEKRETATLKCYPIPRHDTVYWYQQGPGQDPQFLISFYEKMQSDKGSIPDRFSAQQFSDYHSELNMSSLELGDSALYFCASSPDALKGSNEKLFFGSGTQLSVL.

This clone was observed once. The rearrangement links TRBV10-1 to TRBJ2-7; possible D gene TRBD2, 5 bases. The V gene's germline CDR1 is WNHNN and CDR2 SYGVQD (reference sequence). Trimming cost V 9 bases and J 2 bases, with 26 bases left between them. The CDR3 has 17 amino acids. CDR3 nucleotide sequence: TGCGCCAGAACGTATGAATCTGGACTCCCCCTTCCCTACGAGCAGTACTTC. The encoded protein is CARTYESGLPLPYEQYF.

This chain uses TRBV27 with TRBJ1-1; no reliable D call. Trimming cost V 1 base and J 0 bases, with 6 bases left between them. This CDR3 is built from 14 residues. The V gene's germline CDR1 is MNHEY and CDR2 SMNVEV (reference sequence). For the CDR3, the DNA is TGTGCCAGCAGTTTATTGGACGTGAACACTGAAGCTTTCTTT. Translating gives CASSLLDVNTEAFF.

The V call is TRBV6-1, the J call TRBJ2-7, with 7 bases lining up with TRBD1. J lost 2 bases, V lost 4 bases, and 17 bases had no gene match. Germline V gene lookup returns CDR1 MNHNS and CDR2 SASEGT. CDR3 size: 18 residues. This CDR3 reads CASSGTGVYEAATYEQYF. CDR3 coding DNA: TGTGCCAGCAGTGGTACAGGGGTGTACGAAGCGGCCACCTACGAGCAGTACTTC.

This chain links TRBV27 with TRBJ2-7; 10 nucleotides line up with TRBD1. The CDR3 totals 14 residues. The V gene's germline CDR1 is MNHEY and CDR2 SMNVEV (reference sequence). Trimming cost V 3 bases and J 5 bases; bases outside gene matches: 4. CDR3 amino acids: CASSLGQGIDEQYF. Written as DNA, the CDR3 is TGTGCCAGCAGTTTGGGACAGGGGATCGACGAGCAGTACTTC.

J is TRBJ2-1 and V is TRBV6-5, with D perhaps being TRBD1 or TRBD2 (5 bases each). V lost 6 bases and J 7 bases, leaving 16 bases between the germline ends. The CDR3 has 14 residues. The V gene's germline CDR1 is MNHEY and CDR2 SVGAGI. CDR3 amino acids: CASSPLGTGNEQFF. The DNA for the CDR3 is TGTGCCAGCAGCCCCCTGGGGACGGGAAATGAGCAGTTCTTC.

The chain uses TRBV2 and TRBJ1-5; 9 bases map to TRBD1. After removal of 6 bases from V and 3 bases from J, the junction contained 3 bases not matched to a gene. This CDR3 spans 14 amino acids. Germline loops: CDR1 SNHLY, CDR2 FYNNEI. Written as DNA, the CDR3 is TGTGCCAGCAGGGGGGACAGGGTCAATCAGCCCCAGCATTTT. Protein product: CASRGDRVNQPQHF. The full variable domain, completed using reference TRBV2 and TRBJ1-5, is EPEVTQTPSHQVTQMGQEVILRCVPISNHLYFYWYRQILGQKVEFLVSFYNNEISEKSEIFDDQFSVERPDGSNFTLKIRSTKLEDSAMYFCASRGDRVNQPQHFGDGTRLSIL.

The CDR3: CAGRQIWDSNQPQHF. The CDR3 DNA reads as TGTGCCGGAAGACAAATTTGGGATAGCAATCAGCCCCAGCATTTT. The gene calls are TRBV19 and TRBJ1-5; unclear D gene. Between the trimmed V and J ends, which lost 11 bases and 0 bases, there was a span of 17 bases. Germline V lookup: CDR1 LNHDA, CDR2 SQIVND (reference sequence). The CDR3 is 15 amino acids.

The chain recombines TRBV29-1 with TRBJ2-1, with D maybe TRBD1 (6 bases). CDR1 is SQVTM and CDR2 is ANQGSEA in the germline V gene. V dropped 0 bases and J dropped 0 bases, with 12 bases sitting between them. CDR3 length equals 16 residues. CDR3 residues: CSVEDQGGYSYNEQFF. The CDR3 nucleotides are TGCAGCGTTGAAGATCAAGGGGGATACTCCTACAATGAGCAGTTCTTC.

The gene calls are TRBV14 and TRBJ1-2, with 9 nucleotides matching TRBD1. Germline CDR1 reads SGHDN; CDR2 reads FVKESK. The junction had 13 bases not matched to a gene; V was cut back by 2 bases and J by 0 bases. The CDR3 is made up of 19 amino acids. The CDR3 loop reads CASSQPDPGQGSANYGYTF. CDR3 in DNA: TGTGCCAGCAGCCAACCCGACCCGGGACAGGGCTCCGCTAACTATGGCTACACCTTC.

This clone was detected once. J is TRBJ2-7 and V is TRBV7-2; TRBD2 is a possible D gene (5 bases). V shed 5 bases and J shed 2 bases, with 16 bases lying between them. Germline CDR1 is SGHTA and CDR2 is FQGNSA. This CDR3 comprises 15 residues. CDR3 sequence reads: CASSLSASAPYEQYF. The CDR3, as DNA: TGTGCCAGCAGCCTTAGCGCCAGCGCGCCCTACGAGCAGTACTTC.

The chain is built from TRBV16 and TRBJ2-7; D possibly matches TRBD1 or TRBD2 (5 bases each). From germline, CDR1 is KGHSY and CDR2 FQNENV. V lost 8 bases and J 2 bases, leaving 16 bases between the germline ends. The CDR3 totals 14 residues. Here the CDR3 DNA reads TGTGCCAGCGCCCGGGACGGGATTACCTACGAGCAGTACTTC. Translation: CASARDGITYEQYF.

The chain couples TRBV28 to TRBJ2-5; D is unresolved. Trimming shortened V by 5 bases and J by 1 base, and 17 bases separated the two germline ends. CDR3 length: 16 amino acids. Germline V gives CDR1 MDHEN, CDR2 SYDVKM. CDR3 amino acids: CASSPHLGAAQETQYF. As DNA, the CDR3 is TGTGCCAGCAGTCCCCACCTTGGCGCAGCCCAAGAGACCCAGTACTTC.

The sample holds one count of this clone. The V call is TRBV27, the J call TRBJ2-1; D perhaps matches TRBD2 (6 bases). V shed 2 bases and J shed 3 bases, with 17 bases lying between them. CDR3 length: 17 amino acids. Germline CDR1 and CDR2: MNHEY and SMNVEV (reference sequence). The CDR3 here is CASSLIRGSTGYNEQFF. The DNA of the CDR3 is TGTGCCAGCAGTTTAATTCGGGGGTCAACAGGCTACAATGAGCAGTTCTTC.

This chain uses TRBV10-2 with TRBJ2-1; TRBD1 is a possible D gene (5 bases). From germline, CDR1 is WSHSY and CDR2 SAAADI. This CDR3 has 15 residues. Trimming removed 6 bases at V and 2 bases at J, with 14 bases between. CDR3 nucleotides: TGCGCCAGCAGGGATTCCAGGGTCGCCTACAATGAGCAGTTCTTC. It encodes CASRDSRVAYNEQFF.

The chain couples TRBV5-1 to TRBJ2-7; 7 bases align to TRBD2. The CDR3 is 16 residues long. Trimming removed 4 bases from V and 2 bases from J; junction bases left unmatched: 12. Looked up from germline, CDR1 is SGHRS and CDR2 is YFSETQ. CDR3 amino acids: CASSLIPTSAPYEQYF. The CDR3 coding sequence is TGCGCCAGCAGCCTAATTCCCACTAGCGCCCCCTACGAGCAGTACTTC.

The table lists this clone with a count of one. The chain employs TRBV7-6 and TRBJ2-7, with a tentative D call TRBD1 (6 bases). Trimming cost V 3 bases and J 4 bases, with 16 bases left between them. Per germline, CDR1 SGHVS and CDR2 FNYEAQ. The CDR3 runs 15 residues. CDR3: CASSFSGTPYYEQYF. In nucleotides, the CDR3 is TGTGCCAGCAGCTTTTCCGGGACACCATATTACGAGCAGTACTTC.